This T cell receptor (beta chain) was obtained from a study of blood T cell repertoires in COVID-19. Study context: Samples of COVID-19 (acute and convalescent) were obtained from the United States, Italy and Spain. The analysed material was cDNA or gDNA that came from T cells, B-cell-depleted T cells, or PBMCs.

This clone showed up just a few times. Other DNA sequences of this sample code for an identical CDR3. Study processing details: Estimates of nucleated cell counts were drawn from the amplification of reference gene primers. Data came from immunoSEQ multiplex PCR; TCRdb stores just in-frame clones and leaves some out. That table supplies the V and J calls and clone size; D and trimming were determined from the DNA. The profile covers 30,000 to 45,000 clones, with 87% appearing a single time and 7.2% taken by the ten largest. Germline loops: CDR1 LNHNV, CDR2 YYDKDF (reference sequence). Trimming removed 3 bases from V and 5 bases from J; junction bases left unmatched: 7. The CDR3 is 15 residues long.

This TCR derives from a human donor in a cohort sampled during active COVID-19. Sequenced: peripheral blood. The J gene is TRBJ1-2, the V gene TRBV15; 9 nucleotides agree with TRBD1. The CDR3 loop reads CATSRATGTGYGYTF. In nucleotides, the CDR3 is TGTGCCACCAGCAGGGCCACCGGGACAGGGTATGGCTACACCTTC.